The 18 T cell receptor beta chains presented below share a single source sample, sequenced in a study of T cell responses to AZD1222 COVID-19 vaccine (dated by TCRdb to the early 2020s). What the time point label conveys for this sample: about 28 days (+/-7) after the second vaccine dose. Library preparation used the immunoSEQ multiplex PCR assay. The immuneACCESS repertoire file appears here via TCRdb, limited to in-frame rearrangements. These files lack a portion of the clones; in checked studies, under half of the deficit traces to unresolved V genes, and the cause of the others is not known. In all, the sample holds around 110,000 clones, and almost 95% of those were seen once. Around 1.4% of the sample comes from the top ten. This specimen consisted of peripheral blood, obtained 28 days after the second AZD1222 dose. The source is an adult who received the AZD1222 COVID-19 vaccine.

The sample holds a few counts of this clone. This sequence joins TRBV6-4 and TRBJ2-2; D not resolved. The CDR3 runs to 15 residues. The germline V gene has CDR1 MRHNA and CDR2 SNTAGT. The germline V and J ends were trimmed by 3 bases and 0 bases, with 8 bases remaining between them. The DNA for the CDR3 is TGTGCCAGCAGTGAAGCAAGCTCGAACACCGGGGAGCTGTTTTTT. Protein: CASSEASSNTGELFF.

The chain is built from TRBV6-5 and TRBJ1-2, with 9 bases that match TRBD1. Germline CDR1 and CDR2: MNHEY and SVGAGI. V lost 2 bases and J lost 7; bases outside the gene matches: 8. This CDR3 comprises 15 residues. The CDR3: CASSYPGQGTSGYTF. The CDR3 DNA sequence: TGTGCCAGCAGTTACCCCGGACAGGGGACAAGTGGCTACACCTTC.

The count of this clone is one. The chain uses TRBV6-5 and TRBJ1-1; D ambiguous. V lost 0 bases and J lost 3, with 5 bases in between. The CDR3 loop spans 13 amino acids. In germline, CDR1 is MNHEY, CDR2 SVGAGI. For the CDR3, the DNA is TGTGCCAGCAGTTACTCTCCATACACTGAAGCTTTCTTT. Residues: CASSYSPYTEAFF.

The CDR3 DNA follows: TGCAGTGCTAGTTTTACGCCAGGGACTAGCTATGGCTACACCTTC. Its translation: CSASFTPGTSYGYTF. The chain employs TRBV20-1 and TRBJ1-2; perhaps TRBD1 as D (5 bases). Germline lookup yields CDR1 DFQATT and CDR2 SNEGSKA (reference sequence). CDR3 length: 15 amino acids. The V end was cut by 3 bases, the J end by 4 bases, with 18 bases between.

J is TRBJ2-7 and V is TRBV5-1; 12 bases map to TRBD2. Germline trimming cut 4 bases from V and 7 bases from J; bases unmatched to any gene: 24. The germline V gene encodes CDR1 SGHRS and CDR2 YFSETQ. The length of the CDR3 is 20 residues. CDR3 amino acids: CASSPTPTSGGFASSREQYF. DNA for the CDR3: TGCGCCAGCAGCCCCACCCCGACTAGCGGGGGTTTTGCCTCGAGTAGGGAGCAGTACTTC.

The chain employs TRBV2 and TRBJ2-7; tentatively, D is TRBD1 or TRBD2 (5 bases each). V gave up 10 bases and J gave up 1 base, with 14 bases separating them. Germline V gene data show CDR1 as SNHLY and CDR2 as FYNNEI. The CDR3 is 13 residues long. The chain's CDR3 is CANLLGGSYEQYF. CDR3 DNA: TGTGCCAACCTTCTTGGGGGATCCTACGAGCAGTACTTC.

The CDR3, as DNA: TGTGCCAGCAGCGCACGGACTAGCGGGTGGGATACGCAGTATTTT. It codes for CASSARTSGWDTQYF. This sequence joins TRBV5-4 and TRBJ2-3; 11 bases match TRBD2. The V and J ends lost 4 bases and 6 bases, in that order; junction bases with no gene match: 7. The CDR3 is 15 residues long. CDR1 and CDR2 (germline): SGHNT, YYREEE (reference sequence).

The V and J genes are TRBV7-3 and TRBJ2-7; D assignment may be TRBD1 or TRBD2 (5 bases each). From germline, CDR1 is SGHTA and CDR2 FQGTGA. CDR3 length: 14 amino acids. The ends were cut back, 5 bases at V and 6 bases at J, with 17 bases in the middle. The CDR3 bases are TGTGCCAGCAGCCCAACCCGGGACGTTGGCGAGCAGTACTTC. Its protein product is CASSPTRDVGEQYF.

This sequence joins TRBV2 and TRBJ2-7; maybe TRBD1 (6 bases). This CDR3 is built from 12 residues. Looked up from germline, CDR1 is SNHLY and CDR2 is FYNNEI. With 7 bases removed from V and 5 bases from J, the gap between germline ends came to 12 bases. The CDR3 sequence: CASTTGTNEQYF. CDR3 DNA sequence: TGTGCCAGCACCACCGGGACAAACGAGCAGTACTTC.

Here the CDR3 reads CASSLGRGYEQYF. The CDR3 DNA sequence: TGTGCCAGCAGCTTAGGTAGGGGATACGAGCAGTACTTC. The chain carries TRBV7-9 and TRBJ2-7; D perhaps matches TRBD1 (5 bases). The CDR3 sequence is 13 residues long. The germline CDR1 and CDR2 sequences are SEHNR and FQNEAQ (reference sequence). Deletions cut 1 base from V and 4 bases from J, with 8 bases between.

V usage is TRBV19 and J usage is TRBJ2-1; 7 bases are a match to TRBD2. V lost 6 bases and J lost 0; bases outside the gene matches: 8. Germline-derived CDR1 and CDR2 are LNHDA and SQIVND (reference sequence). The CDR3 is made up of 16 amino acids. As DNA, the CDR3 is TGTGCCAGTAGCCGGCGGGGGACGAGCTCCTACAATGAGCAGTTCTTC. It translates to CASSRRGTSSYNEQFF.

This clone was counted between two and nine times. The chain uses TRBV19 and TRBJ1-1; possibly TRBD1 for D (5 bases). Trimming took off 6 bases at V and 3 bases at J, with 8 bases between the two ends. The CDR3 loop spans 12 amino acids. The germline V gene encodes CDR1 LNHDA and CDR2 SQIVND (reference sequence). This CDR3 reads CASRGQDTEAFF. The CDR3 region has the DNA TGTGCCAGTAGAGGACAAGACACTGAAGCTTTCTTT.

This chain links TRBV30 with TRBJ1-1, with TRBD1 identical over 12 bases. The V gene's germline CDR1 is GTSNPN and CDR2 SVGIG (reference sequence). The CDR3 contains 14 residues. The ends lost 7 bases at V and 6 bases at J; junction bases unmatched: 9. Written as DNA, the CDR3 is TGTGCCTTGGCCTACCGGGACAGGGGGCCTGAAGCTTTCTTT. It encodes CALAYRDRGPEAFF.

V gene TRBV5-6 combines with J gene TRBJ2-7; no clear D. CDR1 and CDR2 from the germline V gene are SGHDT and YYEEEE. Trimming left V 4 bases short and J 0 bases short, with 8 bases between. This CDR3 is 13 amino acids long. The CDR3 DNA follows: TGTGCCAGCAGCCACCCAGACTCCTACGAGCAGTACTTC. Its protein product is CASSHPDSYEQYF.

The chain's CDR3 is CASSQGRDYGYTF. CDR3 DNA: TGTGCCAGCAGCCAAGGACGGGACTATGGCTACACCTTC. V usage is TRBV13 and J usage is TRBJ1-2; D is unclear. V lost 5 bases, J lost 3 bases, and 10 bases lay in between. CDR3 size: 13 residues. Germline CDR1 reads PRHDT; CDR2 reads FYEKMQ (reference sequence).

In DNA form, the CDR3 reads TGCGCCAGCAGCCAAGATGGGGCCAATGAAAAACTGTTTTTT. This codes for CASSQDGANEKLFF. The rearrangement uses TRBV4-1 and TRBJ1-4; D is possibly TRBD1 (5 bases). Trimming left V 0 bases short and J 5 bases short, with 7 bases between. This CDR3 comprises 14 residues. Germline assignment: CDR1 MGHRA and CDR2 YSYEKL.

The rearrangement uses TRBV3-1 (or the pseudogene TRBV3-2) and TRBJ2-7; TRBD1 matches at 10 bases. Trimming cost V 5 bases and J 4 bases; bases outside gene matches: 8. The CDR3 has 15 amino acids. Germline V gene lookup returns CDR1 LGHDT and CDR2 YNNKEL (reference sequence). The DNA of the CDR3 is TGTGCCAGCAGCGGAGGGACAGGGGCAGCATACGAGCAGTACTTC. Residues: CASSGGTGAAYEQYF.

The chain is built from TRBV9 and TRBJ1-6; D is perhaps TRBD1 (5 bases). V was cut by 3 bases and J by 8 bases, with 21 bases left in between. Germline V lookup: CDR1 SGDLS, CDR2 YYNGEE. The CDR3 runs to 17 residues. The CDR3 bases are TGTGCCAGCAGCGCTACATCGGGACCATACGCGGATTCACCCCTCCACTTT. It encodes CASSATSGPYADSPLHF.